This T cell receptor (beta chain) was retrieved from a study of T cell responses to AZD1222 COVID-19 vaccine. Study-level findings and limits: Reportedly, nearly half of unique spike TCRs recognized epitopes outside B.1.351/B.1.1.7 mutations. Donors in the cohort were predominantly white British and more often female, and clonal diversity was possibly underestimated. Vaccine-associated CD4 TCRs spanned spike, dominant at 160-218 and 743-854. Two AZD1222 doses significantly raised spike-specific TCR breadth and depth over controls.

With respect to this clone: Its antigen is still unknown.

Per the germline V gene, CDR1 is LNHDA and CDR2 is SQIVND (reference sequence). V was shortened by 8 bases and J by 5 bases, with 12 bases between the two germline ends. The CDR3 has 12 amino acids. Libraries were prepared by immunoSEQ multiplex PCR; TCRdb keeps only in-frame clonotypes and omits some of them. This table holds fewer than 85,000 clones, 88% found once. Specimen: peripheral blood, collected 28 days after the second dose of the MenACWY control vaccine. The TCR sequence derives from an adult who received the MenACWY meningococcal vaccine as a control. V and J are TRBV19 and TRBJ1-2; D is ambiguous. CDR3 in amino acids: CASGTARYGYTF. The CDR3 DNA reads as TGTGCCAGTGGCACAGCTAGATATGGCTACACCTTC.